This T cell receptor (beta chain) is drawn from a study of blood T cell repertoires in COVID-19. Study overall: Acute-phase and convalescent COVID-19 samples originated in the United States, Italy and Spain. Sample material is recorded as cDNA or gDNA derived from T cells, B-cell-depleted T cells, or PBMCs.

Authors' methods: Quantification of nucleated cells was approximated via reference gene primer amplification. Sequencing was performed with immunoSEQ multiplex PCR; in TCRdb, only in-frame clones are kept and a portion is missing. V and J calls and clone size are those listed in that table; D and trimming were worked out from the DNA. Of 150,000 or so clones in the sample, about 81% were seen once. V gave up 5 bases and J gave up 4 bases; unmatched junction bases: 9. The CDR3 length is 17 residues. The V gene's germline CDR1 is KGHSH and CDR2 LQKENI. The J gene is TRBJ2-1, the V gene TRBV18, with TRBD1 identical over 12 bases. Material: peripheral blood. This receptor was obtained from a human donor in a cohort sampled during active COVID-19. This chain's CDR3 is CASSSRGTGGSYNEQFF. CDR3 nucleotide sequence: TGTGCCAGCTCATCCCGCGGGACAGGGGGCTCGTACAATGAGCAGTTCTTC.